The rows below give T cell receptor beta chains drawn from one sample of a study of identical twins. MiXCR was run by TCRdb on the 5' RACE reads, yielding one entry per CDR3 protein. The sample shows about 190,000 distinct CDR3 sequences, approximately 15% of them seen only once. This sample also appeared in a second study, on T cells expressing NK-cell markers.

The material sequenced was CD8+ T cells sorted from blood. The receptor set was obtained from a woman aged 18-29 years in good health. Both conserved end residues are part of each CDR3. Fields, in order: V gene, J gene, D gene, clone size, CDR3 protein, CDR3 DNA. D genes are given only for firm matches. Rows may omit the clone size; those that give it use once, few, many or a size class.

v_call: TRBV12-3/TRBV12-4
j_call: TRBJ1-4
d_call: .
clone_size: few
cdr3_aa: CASSSEGRGEKLFF
cdr3_nt: TGTGCCAGCAGTTCAGAGGGGCGGGGTGAAAAACTGTTTTTT

v_call: TRBV4-2
j_call: TRBJ1-1
d_call: .
clone_size: .
cdr3_aa: CASSQDPTEAFF
cdr3_nt: TGTGCCAGCAGCCAAGATCCGACAGAAGCTTTCTTT

v_call: TRBV12-3/TRBV12-4
j_call: TRBJ2-1
d_call: TRBD2
clone_size: .
cdr3_aa: CASSKAGEQFF
cdr3_nt: TGTGCCAGCAGTAAAGCGGGGGAGCAGTTCTTC

v_call: TRBV27
j_call: TRBJ1-4
d_call: .
clone_size: .
cdr3_aa: CASTENEKLFF
cdr3_nt: TGTGCCAGCACCGAAAATGAAAAACTGTTTTTT

v_call: TRBV5-6
j_call: TRBJ2-4
d_call: TRBD1
clone_size: .
cdr3_aa: CASSLDWDRGLLAKNIQYF
cdr3_nt: TGTGCCAGCAGCTTGGATTGGGACAGGGGCCTCCTAGCCAAAAACATTCAGTACTTC

v_call: TRBV13
j_call: TRBJ2-4
d_call: .
clone_size: few
cdr3_aa: CASSWGLAKNIQYF
cdr3_nt: TGTGCCAGCAGCTGGGGACTAGCCAAAAACATTCAGTACTTC

v_call: TRBV5-1
j_call: TRBJ2-3
d_call: .
clone_size: many
cdr3_aa: CASSSPGDSTDTQYF
cdr3_nt: TGCGCCAGCAGCTCCCCCGGGGATTCCACAGATACGCAGTATTTT

v_call: TRBV11-2
j_call: TRBJ1-2
d_call: .
clone_size: .
cdr3_aa: CASSTGASYGYTF
cdr3_nt: TGTGCCAGCAGCACGGGAGCTAGTTATGGCTACACCTTC

v_call: TRBV10-2
j_call: TRBJ2-7
d_call: TRBD1
clone_size: few
cdr3_aa: CASRAGTGVFGEQYF
cdr3_nt: TGCGCCAGCAGGGCCGGGACAGGGGTGTTCGGCGAGCAGTACTTC

v_call: TRBV15
j_call: TRBJ2-1
d_call: .
clone_size: .
cdr3_aa: CAASSSGVTQFF
cdr3_nt: TGTGCCGCCAGCAGTTCCGGGGTCACACAGTTCTTC

v_call: TRBV6-5
j_call: TRBJ1-1
d_call: .
clone_size: few
cdr3_aa: CASSYSVRGEAFF
cdr3_nt: TGTGCCAGCAGTTACTCGGTACGGGGCGAAGCTTTCTTT

v_call: TRBV4-3
j_call: TRBJ2-3
d_call: TRBD2
clone_size: once
cdr3_aa: CASSRPGLAGTHTQYF
cdr3_nt: TGCGCCAGCAGCCGACCGGGACTAGCGGGGACCCATACGCAGTATTTT

v_call: TRBV7-9
j_call: TRBJ1-2
d_call: .
clone_size: few
cdr3_aa: CASSLGATNVYGYTF
cdr3_nt: TGTGCCAGCAGCTTAGGAGCGACAAATGTCTATGGCTACACCTTC

v_call: TRBV11-2
j_call: TRBJ2-1
d_call: TRBD2
clone_size: few
cdr3_aa: CASRPGGSSYNEQFF
cdr3_nt: TGTGCCAGCCGACCCGGCGGGAGCTCCTACAATGAGCAGTTCTTC

v_call: TRBV5-1
j_call: TRBJ2-1
d_call: .
clone_size: few
cdr3_aa: CASSSLPGTASNEQFF
cdr3_nt: TGCGCCAGCAGCTCTCTACCCGGGACTGCCTCCAATGAGCAGTTCTTC

v_call: TRBV12-3/TRBV12-4
j_call: TRBJ1-2
d_call: .
clone_size: once
cdr3_aa: CASSPTVPYGYTF
cdr3_nt: TGTGCCAGCAGCCCGACAGTTCCCTATGGCTACACCTTC

v_call: TRBV5-4
j_call: TRBJ2-5
d_call: TRBD1
clone_size: .
cdr3_aa: CASSLSPGQGATLWGETQYF
cdr3_nt: TGTGCCAGCAGCTTGTCCCCGGGACAGGGGGCTACGCTTTGGGGAGAGACCCAGTACTTC

v_call: TRBV6-2/TRBV6-3
j_call: TRBJ2-7
d_call: .
clone_size: .
cdr3_aa: CASSPLTLDSLFGEQYF
cdr3_nt: TGTGCCAGCAGTCCCCTCACCCTGGACAGTCTCTTCGGAGAGCAGTACTTC

v_call: TRBV11-2
j_call: TRBJ2-1
d_call: TRBD2
clone_size: .
cdr3_aa: CASSPWTSGGNEQFF
cdr3_nt: TGTGCCAGCAGCCCCTGGACTAGCGGGGGCAATGAGCAGTTCTTC

v_call: TRBV6-1
j_call: TRBJ2-1
d_call: .
clone_size: few
cdr3_aa: CASTRAKGTYNEQFF
cdr3_nt: TGTGCCAGCACCCGGGCGAAAGGGACCTACAATGAGCAGTTCTTC

v_call: TRBV3-1
j_call: TRBJ2-5
d_call: .
clone_size: .
cdr3_aa: CASRETLVAETQYF
cdr3_nt: TGTGCCAGCCGTGAAACTCTAGTGGCGGAGACCCAGTACTTC

v_call: TRBV11-2
j_call: TRBJ2-7
d_call: .
clone_size: few
cdr3_aa: CASKPGSEPYEQYF
cdr3_nt: TGTGCCAGCAAACCAGGCAGCGAACCCTACGAGCAGTACTTC

v_call: TRBV5-6
j_call: TRBJ2-7
d_call: .
clone_size: .
cdr3_aa: CASSFATGNFKYEQYF
cdr3_nt: TGTGCCAGCAGCTTTGCTACAGGGAACTTTAAGTACGAGCAGTACTTC

v_call: TRBV6-2/TRBV6-3
j_call: TRBJ2-6
d_call: .
clone_size: few
cdr3_aa: CASSPTSSGANVLTF
cdr3_nt: TGTGCCAGCAGTCCGACCTCCTCTGGGGCCAACGTCCTGACTTTC

v_call: TRBV19
j_call: TRBJ2-7
d_call: TRBD2
clone_size: .
cdr3_aa: CASSIYLAGLYEQYF
cdr3_nt: TGTGCCAGTAGTATCTACCTAGCGGGATTGTACGAGCAGTACTTC

v_call: TRBV12-3/TRBV12-4
j_call: TRBJ1-1
d_call: .
clone_size: .
cdr3_aa: CASSSGQGDRKAFF
cdr3_nt: .

v_call: TRBV10-2
j_call: TRBJ1-1
d_call: .
clone_size: few
cdr3_aa: CASYTGAEAFF
cdr3_nt: TGCGCCAGCTACACCGGAGCTGAAGCTTTCTTT

v_call: TRBV29-1
j_call: TRBJ2-1
d_call: .
clone_size: .
cdr3_aa: CSVGSTPVGNEQFF
cdr3_nt: TGCAGCGTTGGGTCCACGCCCGTGGGCAATGAGCAGTTCTTC

v_call: TRBV4-3
j_call: TRBJ2-2
d_call: .
clone_size: .
cdr3_aa: CASSQVSLTGELFF
cdr3_nt: TGCGCCAGCAGCCAAGTTTCCCTCACCGGGGAGCTGTTTTTT

v_call: TRBV7-2
j_call: TRBJ1-1
d_call: .
clone_size: few
cdr3_aa: CASSQRTDEAFF
cdr3_nt: TGTGCCAGCAGCCAAAGGACAGATGAAGCTTTCTTT

v_call: TRBV12-3/TRBV12-4
j_call: TRBJ2-7
d_call: TRBD2
clone_size: few
cdr3_aa: CASTGGSGYEQYF
cdr3_nt: TGTGCCAGCACGGGGGGGTCAGGGTACGAGCAGTACTTC

v_call: TRBV12-3/TRBV12-4
j_call: TRBJ2-3
d_call: TRBD1
clone_size: .
cdr3_aa: CASSYDRGLETDTQYF
cdr3_nt: TGTGCCAGCAGTTACGACAGGGGGCTCGAGACAGATACGCAGTATTTT

v_call: TRBV27
j_call: TRBJ1-5
d_call: TRBD1
clone_size: .
cdr3_aa: CASSLDRGLNQPQHF
cdr3_nt: TGTGCCAGCAGTCTTGACAGGGGGCTGAATCAGCCCCAGCATTTT

v_call: TRBV20-1
j_call: TRBJ2-7
d_call: TRBD2
clone_size: few
cdr3_aa: CSAPGTNYEQYF
cdr3_nt: TGCAGTGCTCCCGGGACTAACTACGAGCAGTACTTC

v_call: TRBV2
j_call: TRBJ2-7
d_call: .
clone_size: .
cdr3_aa: CASVGLEQYF
cdr3_nt: TGTGCCAGCGTCGGTCTTGAGCAGTACTTC

v_call: TRBV13
j_call: TRBJ2-1
d_call: .
clone_size: .
cdr3_aa: CASTAPDNYNEQFF
cdr3_nt: TGTGCCAGCACCGCCCCGGACAACTACAATGAGCAGTTCTTC

v_call: TRBV4-1
j_call: TRBJ2-2
d_call: .
clone_size: many
cdr3_aa: CASSYYGNTGELFF
cdr3_nt: TGCGCCAGCAGTTACTACGGTAACACCGGGGAGCTGTTTTTT